This T cell receptor (beta chain) was recovered during a study of blood T cell repertoires in COVID-19. Study-wide background: The origin of the acute and convalescent COVID-19 samples was the United States, Italy and Spain. In each case, the material was cDNA or gDNA derived from T cells, B-cell-depleted T cells, or PBMCs.

This CDR3 spans 14 amino acids. Germline V gene sequence: CDR1 SGHVS, CDR2 FQNEAQ. Trimming took off 0 bases at V and 5 bases at J, with 11 bases between the two ends. Original processing notes: Reference gene primer amplification gave nucleated cell count estimates. Here immunoSEQ multiplex PCR was the method, and the copy in TCRdb shows in-frame clones only, minus some. V, J and clone size are those of that table, while D and trimming were read from the DNA. The sample includes more than 65,000 clones, approximately 79% of them seen just once. Sequencing was performed on peripheral blood. The rearrangement links TRBV7-8 to TRBJ2-7, with D perhaps TRBD1 (5 bases). The source of this sequence is a woman aged 50 to 65 with acute or convalescent COVID-19. The CDR3 loop is CASSLASLGDEQYF. The CDR3 DNA reads as TGTGCCAGCAGCTTAGCAAGCCTAGGGGACGAGCAGTACTTC.